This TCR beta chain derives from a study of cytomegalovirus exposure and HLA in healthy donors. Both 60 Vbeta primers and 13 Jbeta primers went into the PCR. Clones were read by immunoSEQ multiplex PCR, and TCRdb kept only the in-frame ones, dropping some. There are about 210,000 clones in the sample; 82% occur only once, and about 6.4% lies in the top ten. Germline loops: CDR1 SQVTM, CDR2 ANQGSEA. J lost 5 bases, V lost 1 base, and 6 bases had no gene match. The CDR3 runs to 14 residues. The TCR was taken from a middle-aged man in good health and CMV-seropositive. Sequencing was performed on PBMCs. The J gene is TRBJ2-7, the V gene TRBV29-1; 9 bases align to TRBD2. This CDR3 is CSVEVEASGNEQYF. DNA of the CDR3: TGCAGCGTTGAAGTCGAGGCTAGCGGGAACGAGCAGTACTTC.